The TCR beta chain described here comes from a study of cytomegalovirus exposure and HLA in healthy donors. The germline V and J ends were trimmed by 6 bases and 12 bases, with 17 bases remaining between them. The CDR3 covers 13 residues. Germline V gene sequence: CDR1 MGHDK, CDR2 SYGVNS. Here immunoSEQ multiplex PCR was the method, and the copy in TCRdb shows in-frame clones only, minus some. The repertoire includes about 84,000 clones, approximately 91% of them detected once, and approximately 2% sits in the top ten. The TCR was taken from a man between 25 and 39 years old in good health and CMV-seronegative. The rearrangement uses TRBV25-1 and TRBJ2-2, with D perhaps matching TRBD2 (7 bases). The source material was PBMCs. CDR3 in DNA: TGTGCCAGCAGCCTTGATACGGGGGGCAAGCTGTTTTTT. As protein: CASSLDTGGKLFF.